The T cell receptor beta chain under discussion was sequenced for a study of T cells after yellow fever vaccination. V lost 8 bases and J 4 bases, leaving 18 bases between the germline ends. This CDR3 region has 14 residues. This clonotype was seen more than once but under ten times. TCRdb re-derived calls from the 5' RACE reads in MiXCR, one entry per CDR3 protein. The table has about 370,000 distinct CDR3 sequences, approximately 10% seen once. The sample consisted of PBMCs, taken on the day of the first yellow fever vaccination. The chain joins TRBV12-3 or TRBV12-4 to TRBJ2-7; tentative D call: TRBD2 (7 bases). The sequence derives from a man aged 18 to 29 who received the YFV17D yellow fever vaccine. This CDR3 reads CASRPRGGEYEQYF. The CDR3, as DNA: TGTGCCAGCCGGCCCCGAGGGGGGGAGTACGAGCAGTACTTC.